The rows below give T cell receptor beta chains drawn from one sample of a study of CD8+ T cells in alopecia areata. Data came from immunoSEQ multiplex PCR; TCRdb stores just in-frame clones and leaves some out. Of roughly 97,000 clones detected, around 45% appear once; the ten largest clones hold approximately 1.5%. The sample taken for sequencing was CD4+ T cells sorted from blood. Receptor source: a human donor with alopecia areata. CDR3s include the opening cysteine and the closing phenylalanine or tryptophan.

j_call: TRBJ2-3
v_call: TRBV6-6
cdr3_aa: CASSQTNPQYF

j_call: TRBJ2-1
v_call: TRBV15
cdr3_aa: CATSRTPSGEQFF

j_call: TRBJ2-3
v_call: TRBV29-1
cdr3_aa: CSVEKVSTDTQYF

j_call: TRBJ1-1
v_call: TRBV29-1
cdr3_aa: CSGQRGTEAFF

j_call: TRBJ2-1
v_call: TRBV30
cdr3_aa: CAWSLLAGYNEQFF

j_call: TRBJ1-4
v_call: TRBV7-9
cdr3_aa: CASSSTTEKLFF

j_call: TRBJ1-6
v_call: TRBV11-1
cdr3_aa: CASSIGHHNSPLHF

j_call: TRBJ2-3
v_call: TRBV30
cdr3_aa: CAWSASGVQTDTQYF

j_call: TRBJ1-2
v_call: TRBV18
cdr3_aa: CASSPQGWHDGYTF

j_call: TRBJ2-1
v_call: TRBV27
cdr3_aa: CASSATGVPYNEQFF

j_call: TRBJ1-1
v_call: TRBV5-1
cdr3_aa: CASSFGQVNTEAFF

j_call: TRBJ2-1
v_call: TRBV2
cdr3_aa: CASSVFDNEQFF

j_call: TRBJ2-7
v_call: TRBV2
cdr3_aa: CANLKTGTSDYEQYF

j_call: TRBJ2-5
v_call: TRBV20-1
cdr3_aa: CSASSGETQYF

j_call: TRBJ2-7
v_call: TRBV6-5
cdr3_aa: CASRPDRESYEQYF

j_call: TRBJ2-3
v_call: TRBV14
cdr3_aa: CASSLRGGPTAVDTQYF

j_call: TRBJ1-3
v_call: TRBV30
cdr3_aa: CASRVGPAGNTIYF

j_call: TRBJ2-1
v_call: TRBV9
cdr3_aa: CASSVEQGAYNEQFF

j_call: TRBJ2-7
v_call: TRBV5-1
cdr3_aa: CASSGGAGYYEQYF